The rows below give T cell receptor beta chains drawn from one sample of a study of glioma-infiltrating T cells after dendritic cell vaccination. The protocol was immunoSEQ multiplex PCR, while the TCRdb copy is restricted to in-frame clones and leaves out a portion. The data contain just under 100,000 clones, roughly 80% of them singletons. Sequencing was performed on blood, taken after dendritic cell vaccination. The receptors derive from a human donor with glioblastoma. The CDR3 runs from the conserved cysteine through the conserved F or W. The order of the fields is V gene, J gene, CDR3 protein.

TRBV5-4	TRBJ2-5	CASSRFTSDQETQYF
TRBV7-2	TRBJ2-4	CASSLGGGNIQYF
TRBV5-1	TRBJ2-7	CASSSFTRQGPWSSGAFSYEQYF
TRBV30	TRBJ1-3	CAWSLLRSSSGNTIYF
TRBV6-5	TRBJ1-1	CASRVLGVRNTEAFF
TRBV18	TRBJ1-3	CASSPQGDGSSGNTIYF
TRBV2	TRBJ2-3	CASSDVYYTDTQYF
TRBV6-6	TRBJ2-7	CASTGGRGLYEQYF
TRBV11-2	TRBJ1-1	CASSFTGGSYTEAFF
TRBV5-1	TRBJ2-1	CASNQQGLAGNEQFF
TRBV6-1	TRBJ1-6	CASSADDSAHSPLHF
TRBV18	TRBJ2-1	CASSSSGTYNEQFF
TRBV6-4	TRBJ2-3	CATMNQGPRTDTQYF
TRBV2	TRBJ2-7	CASSQGDEQYF
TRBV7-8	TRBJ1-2	CASSLDRQGRRYGYTF
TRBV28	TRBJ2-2	CASITRPAGELFF
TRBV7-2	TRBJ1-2	CASSLAGQPGLYGYTF
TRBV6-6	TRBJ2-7	CASSSLRQGPAGEQYF
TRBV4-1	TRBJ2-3	CASSLRGGMSTDTQYF
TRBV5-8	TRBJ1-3	CASSPRTGAGNTIYF
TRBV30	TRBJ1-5	CASQGTDSNQPQHF
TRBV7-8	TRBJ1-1	CASSLGDGRGAFF
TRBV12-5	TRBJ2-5	CASSKGTGEETQYF
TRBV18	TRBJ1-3	CASSLRGDSGNTIYF
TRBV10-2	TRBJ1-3	CASRESGTAGNTIYF
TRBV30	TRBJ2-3	CAWARPLAGASLTDTQYF
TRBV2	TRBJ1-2	CASSVQGNYGYTF
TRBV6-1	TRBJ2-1	CASSLTGGEYNEQFF